This T cell receptor (beta chain) was sequenced in a study of blood T cell repertoires in COVID-19. For the study at large: The cDNA or gDNA used as material had been derived from T cells, B-cell-depleted T cells, or PBMCs.

This CDR3 has 14 residues. V was pared by 4 bases and J by 7 bases, with 17 bases between. The germline CDR1 and CDR2 sequences are PRHDT and FYEKMQ (reference sequence). The table came from immunoSEQ multiplex PCR; TCRdb's copy has only in-frame clones and leaves some out. The sample holds 350,000 or so clones, 65% to 90% seen once. Self-reported history from a screening survey and questionnaire set each donor's cohort. This TCR came from a woman between 40 and 50 years old with acute COVID-19. Sequencing was done on a sample of PBMCs or T cells enriched from blood (not recorded which). The J gene is TRBJ2-7, the V gene TRBV13; possibly TRBD1 for D (6 bases). This chain's CDR3 is CASSSRSGAGEQYF. For the CDR3, the DNA is TGTGCCAGCAGCTCCCGGTCAGGGGCAGGTGAGCAGTACTTC.